A single sample is the source of the 8 T cell receptor beta chains below, sequenced in a study of CD4 T cells in relation to SARS-CoV-2 and coronaviruses. The unexposed donors gave CD4+ T cells in 2011-2018, prior to COVID-19. TCRdb's copy holds only in-frame clones and misses some; the assay was immunoSEQ multiplex PCR. The sample consists of tens of thousands of clones, 90% to 95% of them appearing once. Specimen: naive CD4+ T cells from PBMCs. Subset of the sample: naive CD4+ T cells isolated by negative enrichment. These receptors were collected from a human donor in good health.

This chain connects TRBV4-3 to TRBJ1-1, with unresolved D. Trimming pared 0 bases from V and 0 bases from J, leaving 8 bases between. CDR3 length: 15 residues. CDR1 is LGHNA, CDR2 YSLEER, per germline. CDR3 protein: CASSQETWVNTEAFF. The CDR3 DNA follows: TGCGCCAGCAGCCAAGAAACTTGGGTGAACACTGAAGCTTTCTTT.

This clone was counted a single time. The chain joins TRBV29-1 to TRBJ2-2, with unresolved D. V lost 4 bases and J 3 bases, leaving 24 bases between the germline ends. CDR1 SQVTM and CDR2 ANQGSEA come from the germline V gene. The CDR3 covers 18 residues. In DNA form, the CDR3 reads TGCAGCGTTGGGGCCCGATGGGGAAATTACGAAGACACCGGGGAGCTGTTTTTT. Its protein product is CSVGARWGNYEDTGELFF.

The genes are TRBV24-1 and TRBJ2-5, with TRBD1 matching over 7 bases. The CDR3 spans 14 residues. V was clipped by 4 bases and J by 4 bases; unmatched bases: 5. The germline CDR1 and CDR2 sequences are KGHDR and SFDVKD. CDR3 DNA: TGTGCCACCAGTGACGGGACAGTACTAGAGACCCAGTACTTC. It specifies CATSDGTVLETQYF.

The chain joins TRBV6-2 or TRBV6-3 to TRBJ1-5, with D tentatively TRBD1 (6 bases). The CDR3 spans 14 residues. V lost 4 bases, J lost 9 bases, and 16 bases lay in between. CDR1 and CDR2 (germline): MNHEY, SVGEGT. The CDR3: CASSLFNREAPQHF. The CDR3 DNA reads TGTGCCAGCAGTTTGTTTAACAGGGAGGCGCCCCAGCATTTT.

V is TRBV19 and J is TRBJ2-3; no clear D. With 3 bases removed from V and 5 bases from J, the gap between germline ends came to 6 bases. CDR3 length: 12 residues. Germline V gene lookup returns CDR1 LNHDA and CDR2 SQIVND (reference sequence). The CDR3 DNA follows: TGTGCCAGTAGTATGGACCGAGATACGCAGTATTTT. Translation: CASSMDRDTQYF.

This clone was found a few times. The chain joins TRBV7-7 to TRBJ1-3; 10 nucleotides agree with TRBD1. Germline assignment: CDR1 SSHAT and CDR2 FNYEAQ (reference sequence). With V trimmed by 5 bases and J by 5 bases, 6 bases remained unmatched. The CDR3 runs 15 residues. The CDR3 protein is CASSASTGGRNTIYF. The CDR3 region has the DNA TGTGCCAGCAGCGCCTCGACAGGGGGCAGAAACACCATATATTTT.

CDR3 amino acids: CASSQVVRTFSYEQYF. As DNA, the CDR3 is TGTGCCAGCAGCCAAGTAGTCAGGACGTTCTCCTACGAGCAGTACTTC. The chain links TRBV3-1 (or the pseudogene TRBV3-2) to TRBJ2-7; D gene uncertain. The CDR3 consists of 16 residues. V lost 1 base and J lost 0, with 13 bases in between. Looked up from germline, CDR1 is LGHDT and CDR2 is YNNKEL (reference sequence).

A single count supports this clone. This chain connects TRBV4-1 to TRBJ2-7; TRBD1 matches at 7 bases. J gave up 0 bases and V 2 bases, and 4 bases lay outside the gene matches. Germline V gives CDR1 MGHRA, CDR2 YSYEKL. The CDR3 consists of 15 residues. The DNA of the CDR3 is TGCGCCAGCAGCCAAACCGGGACAGCCTCCTACGAGCAGTACTTC. It encodes CASSQTGTASYEQYF.